What follows is one T cell receptor (beta chain) and its context. TCRdb keeps only in-frame clones here, not all; method: immunoSEQ multiplex PCR. The sample carries under 100,000 clones, about 95% recorded once. Per germline, CDR1 SQVTM and CDR2 ANQGSEA. V dropped 6 bases and J dropped 9 bases, with 18 bases sitting between them. This CDR3 is built from 13 residues. These data are taken from a study of T cell changes during pregnancy in multiple sclerosis. This TCR was sampled from a female donor with multiple sclerosis, enrolled in a pregnancy study. The sample here was peripheral blood, taken in the third trimester of pregnancy. The chain joins TRBV29-1 to TRBJ2-1, with D possibly being TRBD1 (6 bases). CDR3 loop: CSVVETGLGEQFF. As DNA, the CDR3 is TGCAGCGTGGTTGAGACAGGACTCGGTGAGCAGTTCTTC.